This is a list of T cell receptor beta chains from one sample in a study of blood T cell repertoires in COVID-19. The method was immunoSEQ multiplex PCR; TCRdb's version includes in-frame clones alone and lacks a portion of them. The top ten hold roughly 3.1% of the sample, which has 30,000 to 40,000 clones, 81% seen once. Sequencing was carried out using peripheral blood. These receptors originate from a man between 65 and 85 years old with COVID-19, enrolled during active disease. CDR3s leave out the opening cysteine and the closing phenylalanine or tryptophan. Expanded clones get a size class; other rows say once, few or many, or leave the size out.

J gene	clone size	V gene	CDR3 length	CDR3 protein
TRBJ2-1	NA	TRBV19	13	ASTNTGNAYNEQF
TRBJ2-7	NA	TRBV9	11	ASSFGTSYEQY
TRBJ1-1	NA	TRBV6-4	11	ASSRQGGTEAF
TRBJ2-7	NA	TRBV3-1/TRBV3-2	9	ASMGSREQY
TRBJ1-6	NA	TRBV19	13	ASSIGQKTRSPLH
TRBJ1-6	NA	TRBV28	13	ASSLSTLANSPLH
TRBJ2-1	NA	TRBV30	15	AWSSLRASGKFQIVI
TRBJ2-1	few	TRBV29-1	9	SVDGYNEQF
TRBJ1-2	NA	TRBV10-3	11	AISEAGGRGYT
TRBJ2-3	NA	TRBV30	12	AWSVTKLTDTQY
TRBJ1-6	NA	TRBV9	12	ASSEMTEYSPLH
TRBJ2-7	NA	TRBV29-1	17	SVDRPHPGLTRLHYEQY
TRBJ1-5	once	TRBV19	11	ASSISEPQPQH
TRBJ2-7	NA	TRBV24-1	12	ATSSGQGSYEQY
TRBJ2-7	NA	TRBV6-4	16	ASSDRITITSGTTEQY
TRBJ1-4	NA	TRBV19	12	ASSIGADREKLF
TRBJ2-1	NA	TRBV29-1	11	SADGLANNEQF
TRBJ1-6	NA	TRBV28	12	ASSRLSYNSPLH
TRBJ2-1	NA	TRBV19	16	ASSIGSGTALSYNEQF
TRBJ2-5	NA	TRBV11-2	11	ASSQMTRDIKY
TRBJ2-3	few	TRBV6-4	13	ASRVDRGRTDTQY
TRBJ2-7	NA	TRBV10-2	11	ASSSVGADEQY
TRBJ2-3	NA	TRBV4-1	14	ASSTERRERTDTQY
TRBJ1-3	NA	TRBV6-4	16	ASSERRTEVPSGNTIY
TRBJ2-7	NA	TRBV5-6	12	ASSLRLGTYEQY
TRBJ1-6	NA	TRBV3-1/TRBV3-2	14	ASSQRGGAYNSPLH
TRBJ2-3	NA	TRBV7-2	12	ASSLGRSTDTQY
TRBJ1-6	few	TRBV28	15	ASSSFGGRSYNSPLH
TRBJ1-1	NA	TRBV28	11	ASVTRAFGEAF
TRBJ2-5	NA	TRBV10-1	15	ASSEGPLAGEVETQY
TRBJ1-1	NA	TRBV5-1	14	ASSLATGLMNTEAF
TRBJ2-2	NA	TRBV5-1	12	ASSRLLAAGELF
TRBJ2-3	NA	TRBV7-2	14	ASSHTSGSGRDTQY
TRBJ1-1	once	TRBV9	13	ASSMSGTENTEAF
TRBJ1-2	NA	TRBV7-2	12	ASSTLQGAGGYT